This T cell receptor beta chain was recorded in a study of T cells in Graves' hyperthyroidism and ophthalmopathy (dated by TCRdb to 2018 to 2020). Regarding the complete study: Peripheral blood was sampled at the time of initial diagnosis, prior to any treatment. Thyroid tissue and blood T-cell repertoires from about six Graves' hyperthyroidism patients were also compared in the study. The 95 to 100 discovery patients were randomly divided into training and test sets at a 7:3 ratio. The paper reports TCR Vbeta CDR3 sequencing of some 140 peripheral blood samples: fewer than 50 ophthalmopathy, fewer than 80 hyperthyroidism and around 17 progressor patients. After sampling, hyperthyroidism patients received methimazole starting at 30 mg daily, and ophthalmopathy patients received high-dose intravenous methylprednisolone. An independent validation cohort of 18 to 20 hyperthyroidism patients and 17 patients who later progressed to ophthalmopathy tested prospective prediction of ophthalmopathy. To identify TCR V-J signatures that set the groups apart, the researchers used a discovery cohort of 100 patients, made up of about 44 with Graves' ophthalmopathy and 55 to 65 with stable Graves' hyperthyroidism.

Hyperthyroidism patients were newly diagnosed, had a disease duration of under 2 months, and were aged 18 to 65 years. Patients with uncontrolled infections, other autoimmune diseases, pregnancy or lactation were excluded. Clinical symptoms, serum thyroxine and TRAb, thyroid ultrasound, and orbital computed tomography formed the basis for the diagnoses. For progressor patients, blood was drawn at the first diagnosis of hyperthyroidism, before any ophthalmopathy symptoms had appeared. PBMCs were isolated from 10 ml of fresh peripheral blood by Ficoll-Paque density gradient centrifugation. Progressor patients were defined as those initially diagnosed with Graves' hyperthyroidism in whom ophthalmopathy developed during follow-up. Total RNA was extracted with Trizol reagent, and quality was checked on an Agilent 2100 Bioanalyzer. Study-wide conclusions, independent of this receptor: No statistical method was used to fix the sample size in advance, and group allocation was not hidden from the investigators. A model built on a 13 V-J signature distinguished ophthalmopathy from stable hyperthyroidism, reaching around 88% sensitivity and around 81% specificity in cross-validation and 80%/75% in testing. During validation, the model predicted progression to ophthalmopathy a median of approximately 6 months ahead of onset, with around 71% sensitivity and around 72% specificity. Most expanded thyroid clonotypes (frequency above 0.001) were also detected in blood, suggesting blood repertoires may reflect thyroid immune responses.

The TCR beta CDR3 regions were amplified from the RNA transcripts. For the first round of RT-PCR on the TCR CDR3, the HTBI primer set was used together with the Qiagen OneStep RT-PCR kit. Libraries were constructed in a second round of multiplex PCR, after which size selection and purification were carried out. Libraries were sequenced paired-end with 100 bp reads on an Illumina HiSeq2000. The authors processed their data as follows. Raw data were processed with SOAPnuke, discarding reads with adapters, uncalled bases, mean Phred below 15, or no exact constant-primer or identifier match. High-quality paired reads were merged with COPE v1.2.5, and unique nucleotide sequences were defined as clonotypes. MiTCR v1.1 was used to align the clonotypes against IMGT TRBV, TRBD and TRBJ reference segments. The analysis included only V-J combinations with a frequency above 0.0001, which together covered 99.2% of the repertoires. A TCS score was defined as the ratio between F50 (clonal expansion) and ExV (chaos), using BLOSUM62-based TCRdist between CDR3 peptides within each V-J. Welch's t-statistics and random forest reduced roughly 500 V-J features to 13, which were used in a naive Bayes classifier (R e1071). TCRdb's own reprocessing of the public reads used fastp at Q25 and MiXCR and kept productive beta chains. Rows with one shared CDR3 protein collapse into an entry with the most common genes and DNA. Here the V and J calls rest on TCRdb's processing, not on the authors' analysis. The sample table holds around 300,000 distinct CDR3 sequences, of which approximately 12% were seen once. 6.5% to 10% of the sample lies in the top ten.

Remarks on this clonotype: The clone's antigen remains unknown. There are no base qualities to consult, and no much larger clone falls within one base.

Counted from cysteine to phenylalanine, this CDR3 has 14 amino acids. The kept DNA is CDR3 alone, 42 bases in frame from the first base. A distance of 13 bases separates the germline ends of V and J, which lose 0 bases and 9 bases respectively. Sequences SGDLS (CDR1) and YYNGEE (CDR2) are obtained from the germline V gene. The sequence links TRBV9 to TRBJ1-5, and the D gene may be TRBD1, 6 bases matching. The source of this sequence is a woman aged 25 to 39 with Graves' hyperthyroidism that later progressed to Graves' ophthalmopathy. The sample taken for sequencing was blood. The nucleotide sequence is given as TGTGCCAGCAGCGTAGACGGGGGCTCCTGGCCCCAGCATTTT. This gives the protein CASSVDGGSWPQHF.